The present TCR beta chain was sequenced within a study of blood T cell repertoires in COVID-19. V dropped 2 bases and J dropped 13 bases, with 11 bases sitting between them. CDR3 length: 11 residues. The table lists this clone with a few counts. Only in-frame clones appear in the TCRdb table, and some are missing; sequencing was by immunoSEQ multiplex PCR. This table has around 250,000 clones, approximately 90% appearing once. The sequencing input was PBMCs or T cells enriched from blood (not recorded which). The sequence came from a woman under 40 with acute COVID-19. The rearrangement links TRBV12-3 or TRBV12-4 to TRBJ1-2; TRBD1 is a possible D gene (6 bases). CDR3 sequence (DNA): TGTGCCAGCAGTTTACCAGGGACAATCACCTTC. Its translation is CASSLPGTITF.